The clone carrying this T cell receptor beta chain was seen only once. The antigen remains unidentified. This record belongs to a study of shared clonotypes between healthy human individuals. Study outcomes and limitations: Naive CD4 clonotypes overlapped across a handful of donors at approximately 5%. Estimated richness was generally greater in naive than memory subsets.

Naivety among CD8 cells was defined by CD45RO negativity and positive CCR7 selection, thereby excluding terminally differentiated effector memory CD45RA+ cells. Assay execution took place at the deep level. The data were produced by immunoSEQ multiplex PCR, yet TCRdb's version contains in-frame clones alone and is incomplete. The sample has about 2.2 million clones; 93% are singletons. This TCR was recovered from a man younger than 30 in good health. Some clones in this sample may be carry-over from other donors' samples. The material sequenced was naive CD8+ T cells from PBMCs.

As DNA, the CDR3 is TGTGCCAGCAGATTCAGGGGGCTAAGAGAAAAACTGTTTTTT. Amino acid sequence: CASRFRGLREKLFF. The chain has TRBV28 and TRBJ1-4; 8 positions agree with TRBD1. Germline CDR1 and CDR2: MDHEN and SYDVKM. J was trimmed by 8 bases and V by 6 bases; bases with no gene match: 8. The CDR3 is made up of 14 amino acids.